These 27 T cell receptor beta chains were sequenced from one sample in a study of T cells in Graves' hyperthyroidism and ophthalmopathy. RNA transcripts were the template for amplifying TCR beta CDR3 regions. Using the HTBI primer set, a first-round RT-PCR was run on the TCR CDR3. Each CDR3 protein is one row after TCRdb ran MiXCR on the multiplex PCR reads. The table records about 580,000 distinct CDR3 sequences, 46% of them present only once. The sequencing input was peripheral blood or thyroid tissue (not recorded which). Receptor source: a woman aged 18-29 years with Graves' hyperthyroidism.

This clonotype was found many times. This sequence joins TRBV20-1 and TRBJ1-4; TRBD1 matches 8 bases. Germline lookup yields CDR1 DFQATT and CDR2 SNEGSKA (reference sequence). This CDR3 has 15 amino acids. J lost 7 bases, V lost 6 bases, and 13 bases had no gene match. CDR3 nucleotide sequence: TGCAGTGCCCCAGTCGGGGGGACAGGAACTGAAAAACTGTTTTTT. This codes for CSAPVGGTGTEKLFF.

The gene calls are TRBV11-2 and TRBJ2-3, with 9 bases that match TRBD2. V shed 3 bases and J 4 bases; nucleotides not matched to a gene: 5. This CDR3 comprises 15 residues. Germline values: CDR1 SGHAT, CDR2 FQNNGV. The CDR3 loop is CASSFSGRLADTQYF. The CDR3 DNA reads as TGTGCCAGCAGCTTCAGCGGGAGGTTAGCAGATACGCAGTATTTT.

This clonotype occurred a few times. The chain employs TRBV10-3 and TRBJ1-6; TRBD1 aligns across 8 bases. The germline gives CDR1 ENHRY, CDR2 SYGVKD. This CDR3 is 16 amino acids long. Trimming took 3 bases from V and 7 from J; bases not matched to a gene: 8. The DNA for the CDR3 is TGTGCCATCAGTGACTTTCCGGGACAGGAAAATTCACCCCTCCACTTT. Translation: CAISDFPGQENSPLHF.

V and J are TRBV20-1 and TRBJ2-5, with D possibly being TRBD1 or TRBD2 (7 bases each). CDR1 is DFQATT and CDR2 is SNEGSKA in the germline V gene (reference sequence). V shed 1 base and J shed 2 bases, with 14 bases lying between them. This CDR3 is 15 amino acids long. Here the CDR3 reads CSARGRGTKQETQYF. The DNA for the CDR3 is TGCAGTGCTAGAGGCAGGGGGACTAAACAAGAGACCCAGTACTTC.

The DNA of the CDR3 is TGTGCCAGCAGCGTAGGGTCAGGGGCCAACGTCCTGACTTTC. Protein product: CASSVGSGANVLTF. The chain uses TRBV9 and TRBJ2-6; the D is unclear. The CDR3 has 14 amino acids. Trimming removed 0 bases at V and 4 bases at J, with 5 bases between. Germline V gene data show CDR1 as SGDLS and CDR2 as YYNGEE.

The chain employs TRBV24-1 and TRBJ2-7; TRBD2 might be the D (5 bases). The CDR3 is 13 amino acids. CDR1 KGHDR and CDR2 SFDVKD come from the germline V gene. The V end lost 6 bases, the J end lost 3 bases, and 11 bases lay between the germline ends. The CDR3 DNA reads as TGTGCCACCAGTTCGGGATTTTACTACGAGCAGTACTTC. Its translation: CATSSGFYYEQYF.

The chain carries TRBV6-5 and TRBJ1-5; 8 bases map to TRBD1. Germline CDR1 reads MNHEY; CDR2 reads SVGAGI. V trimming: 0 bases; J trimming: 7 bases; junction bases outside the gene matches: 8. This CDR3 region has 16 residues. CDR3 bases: TGTGCCAGCAGTTACTCTACAGGGGGGTTGGACCAGCCCCAGCATTTT. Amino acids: CASSYSTGGLDQPQHF.

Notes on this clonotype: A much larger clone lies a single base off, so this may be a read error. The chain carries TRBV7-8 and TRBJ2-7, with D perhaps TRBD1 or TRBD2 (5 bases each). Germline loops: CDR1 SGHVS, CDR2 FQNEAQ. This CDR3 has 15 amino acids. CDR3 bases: TGTGCCAGCAGCTACACCAGAGGGGTATCCTACGAGCAGCACTTC. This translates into CASSYTRGVSYEQHF.

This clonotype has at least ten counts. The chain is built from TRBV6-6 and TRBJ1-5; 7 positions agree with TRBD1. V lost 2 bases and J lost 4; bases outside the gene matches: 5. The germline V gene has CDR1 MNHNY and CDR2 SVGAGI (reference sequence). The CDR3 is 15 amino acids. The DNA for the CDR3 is TGTGCCAGCAGTTACACCGGGACAGCTAATCAGCCCCAGCATTTT. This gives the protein CASSYTGTANQPQHF.

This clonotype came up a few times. CDR3 loop: CATSDFGGGEQYF. Written as DNA, the CDR3 is TGTGCCACCAGTGATTTCGGCGGTGGCGAGCAGTACTTC. This sequence joins TRBV24-1 and TRBJ2-7, with D unclear. The CDR3 spans 13 residues. V lost 1 base, J lost 6 bases, and 9 bases lay in between. Germline V gene sequence: CDR1 KGHDR, CDR2 SFDVKD.

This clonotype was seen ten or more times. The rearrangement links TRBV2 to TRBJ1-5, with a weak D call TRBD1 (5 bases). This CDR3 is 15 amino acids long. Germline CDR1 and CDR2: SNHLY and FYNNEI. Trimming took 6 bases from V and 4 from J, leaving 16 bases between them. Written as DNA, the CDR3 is TGTGCCAGCAGCACCCGTATGCAGGGAAATCAGCCCCAGCATTTT. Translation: CASSTRMQGNQPQHF.

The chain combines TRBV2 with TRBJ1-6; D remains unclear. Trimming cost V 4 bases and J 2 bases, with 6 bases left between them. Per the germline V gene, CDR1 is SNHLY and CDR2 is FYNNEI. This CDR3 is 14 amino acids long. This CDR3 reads CASSASAYNSPLHF. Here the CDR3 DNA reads TGTGCCAGCAGTGCTAGCGCCTATAATTCACCCCTCCACTTT.

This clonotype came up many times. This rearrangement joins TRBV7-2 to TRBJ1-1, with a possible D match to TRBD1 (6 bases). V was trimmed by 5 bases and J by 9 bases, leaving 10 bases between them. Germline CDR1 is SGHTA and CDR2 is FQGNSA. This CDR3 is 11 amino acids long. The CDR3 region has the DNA TGTGCCAGCAGCAGAGACAGGAAAGCTTTCTTT. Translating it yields CASSRDRKAFF. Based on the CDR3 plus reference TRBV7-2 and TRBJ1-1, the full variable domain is GAGVSQSPSNKVTEKGKDVELRCDPISGHTALYWYRQSLGQGLEFLIYFQGNSAPDKSGLPSDRFSAERTGGSVSTLTIQRTQQEDSAVYLCASSRDRKAFFGQGTRLTVV.

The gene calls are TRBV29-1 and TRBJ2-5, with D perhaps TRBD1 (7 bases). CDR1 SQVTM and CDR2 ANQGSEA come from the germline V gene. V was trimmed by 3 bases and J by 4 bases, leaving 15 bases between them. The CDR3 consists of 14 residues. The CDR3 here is CSVDGGRDRETQYF. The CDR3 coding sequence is TGCAGCGTTGACGGGGGCAGGGACAGAGAGACCCAGTACTTC.

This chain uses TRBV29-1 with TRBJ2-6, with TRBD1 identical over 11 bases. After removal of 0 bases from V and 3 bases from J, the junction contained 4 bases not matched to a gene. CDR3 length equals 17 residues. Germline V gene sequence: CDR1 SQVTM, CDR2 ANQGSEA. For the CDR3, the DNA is TGCAGCGTTGAAGACTGGGACAGGGGGAATGGGGCCAACGTCCTGACTTTC. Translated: CSVEDWDRGNGANVLTF.

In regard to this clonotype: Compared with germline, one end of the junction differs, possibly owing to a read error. CDR3 DNA sequence: TGTAGTGCTTACCGAGGAGCGGGAGGCTACGAGCAGTACTTC. Encoded protein: CSAYRGAGGYEQYF. This rearrangement joins TRBV20-1 to TRBJ2-7, with 9 bases lining up with TRBD2. This CDR3 has 14 amino acids. Germline CDR1 is DFQATT and CDR2 is SNEGSKA (reference sequence).

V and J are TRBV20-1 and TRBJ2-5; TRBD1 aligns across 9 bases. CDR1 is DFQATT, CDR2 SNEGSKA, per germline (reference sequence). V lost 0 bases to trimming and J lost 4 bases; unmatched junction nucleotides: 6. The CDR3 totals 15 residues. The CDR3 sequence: CSARESTGGRETQYF. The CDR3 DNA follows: TGCAGTGCTAGAGAATCCACAGGGGGCAGAGAGACCCAGTACTTC.

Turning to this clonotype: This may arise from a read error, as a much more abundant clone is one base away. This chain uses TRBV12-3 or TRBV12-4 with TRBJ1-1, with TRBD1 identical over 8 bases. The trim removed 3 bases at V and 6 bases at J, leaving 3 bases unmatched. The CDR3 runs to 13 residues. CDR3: CASSFLQGAEAFF. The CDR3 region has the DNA TGTGCCAGCAGTTTCCTACAGGGGGCTGAAGCTTTCTTT.

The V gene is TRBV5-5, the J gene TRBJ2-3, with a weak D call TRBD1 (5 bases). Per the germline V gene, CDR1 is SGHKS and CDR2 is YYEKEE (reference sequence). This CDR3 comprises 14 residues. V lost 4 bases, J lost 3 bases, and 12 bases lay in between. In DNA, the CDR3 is TGTGCCAGCAGCCAGGGTCTTTGGACAGATACGCAGTATTTT. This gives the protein CASSQGLWTDTQYF.

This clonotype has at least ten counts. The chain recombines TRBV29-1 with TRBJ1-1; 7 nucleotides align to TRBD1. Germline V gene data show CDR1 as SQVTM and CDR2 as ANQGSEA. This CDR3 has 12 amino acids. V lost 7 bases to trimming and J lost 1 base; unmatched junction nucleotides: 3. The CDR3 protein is CSGGQQNTEAFF. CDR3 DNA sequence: TGCAGCGGGGGACAGCAGAACACTGAAGCTTTCTTT. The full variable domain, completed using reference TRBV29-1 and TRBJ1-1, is SAVISQKPSRDICQRGTSLTIQCQVDSQVTMMFWYRQQPGQSLTLIATANQGSEATYESGFVIDKFPISRPNLTFSTLTVSNMSPEDSSIYLCSGGQQNTEAFFGQGTRLTVV.

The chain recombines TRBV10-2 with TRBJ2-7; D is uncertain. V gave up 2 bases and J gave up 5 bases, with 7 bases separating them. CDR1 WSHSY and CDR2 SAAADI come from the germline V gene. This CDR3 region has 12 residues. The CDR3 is CASSEGSDEQYF. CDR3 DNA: TGCGCCAGCAGTGAGGGCTCGGACGAGCAGTACTTC.

In nucleotides, the CDR3 is TGTGCCATCAGTGAGTCTGTGGGGGAGAACACTGAAGCTTTCTTT. Its protein is CAISESVGENTEAFF. The chain combines TRBV10-3 with TRBJ1-1; possible D gene TRBD1, 5 bases. The germline V gene encodes CDR1 ENHRY and CDR2 SYGVKD. This CDR3 spans 15 amino acids. The V and J ends lost 0 bases and 1 base respectively, with 9 bases between them.

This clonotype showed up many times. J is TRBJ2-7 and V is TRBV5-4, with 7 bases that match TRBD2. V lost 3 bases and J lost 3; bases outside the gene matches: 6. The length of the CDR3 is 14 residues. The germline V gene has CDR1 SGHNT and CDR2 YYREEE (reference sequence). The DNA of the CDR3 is TGTGCCAGCAGCTCCCGGGACTATCACTACGAGCAGTACTTC. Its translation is CASSSRDYHYEQYF.

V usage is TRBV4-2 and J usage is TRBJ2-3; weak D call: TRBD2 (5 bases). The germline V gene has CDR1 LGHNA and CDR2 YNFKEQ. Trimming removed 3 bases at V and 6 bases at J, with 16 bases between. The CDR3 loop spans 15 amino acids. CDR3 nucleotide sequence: TGTGCCAGCAGCCAGGACCTGAGGGTTGTGGATACGCAGTATTTT. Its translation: CASSQDLRVVDTQYF.

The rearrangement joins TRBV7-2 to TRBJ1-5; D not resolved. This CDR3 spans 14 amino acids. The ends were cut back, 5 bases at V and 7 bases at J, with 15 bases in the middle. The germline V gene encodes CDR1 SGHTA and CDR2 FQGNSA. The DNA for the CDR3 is TGTGCCAGCAGCGTTGAAGAACCGGGGCAGCCCCAGCATTTT. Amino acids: CASSVEEPGQPQHF. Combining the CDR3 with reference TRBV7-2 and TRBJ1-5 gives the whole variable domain GAGVSQSPSNKVTEKGKDVELRCDPISGHTALYWYRQSLGQGLEFLIYFQGNSAPDKSGLPSDRFSAERTGGSVSTLTIQRTQQEDSAVYLCASSVEEPGQPQHFGDGTRLSIL.

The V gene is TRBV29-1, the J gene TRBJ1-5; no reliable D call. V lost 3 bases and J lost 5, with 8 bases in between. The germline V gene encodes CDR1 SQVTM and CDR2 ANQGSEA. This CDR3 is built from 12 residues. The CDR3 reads CSVDGSDQPQHF. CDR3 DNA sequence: TGCAGCGTTGATGGATCGGATCAGCCCCAGCATTTT.

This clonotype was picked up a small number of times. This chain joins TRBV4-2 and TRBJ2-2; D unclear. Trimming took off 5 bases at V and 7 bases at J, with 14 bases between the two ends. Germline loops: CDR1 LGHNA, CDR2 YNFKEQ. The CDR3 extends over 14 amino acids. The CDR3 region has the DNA TGTGCCAGCAGCTTGGATTACGGAAGCGGGGAGCTGTTTTTT. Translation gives CASSLDYGSGELFF.